This is a list of T cell receptor beta chains from one sample in a study of blood T cell repertoires in COVID-19. The assay was immunoSEQ multiplex PCR, and TCRdb's table has in-frame clones only and misses some. This repertoire shows around 200,000 clones, around 80% found once; its top ten account for approximately 6%. Sequenced: peripheral blood. These receptors were taken from a woman between 65 and 79 years old with acute or convalescent COVID-19. The CDR3 runs from the conserved cysteine through the conserved F or W. Each record gives: J gene, V gene, D gene, CDR3 length, clone size, CDR3 DNA, CDR3 protein. D genes are given only for firm matches. Clone size, where shown, is once, few, many, or a class for clones that have expanded.

TRBJ2-5 | TRBV2 | NA | 15 | many | TGTGCCAGCAGTGATACAGGGACCCACCAAGAGACCCAGTACTTC | CASSDTGTHQETQYF
TRBJ2-5 | TRBV30 | TRBD1 | 13 | NA | TGTGCCTGGGCCGGGACAGGGGTAGAGACCCAGTACTTC | CAWAGTGVETQYF
TRBJ1-2 | TRBV28 | NA | 15 | NA | TGTGCCAGCAGCACAATCGTCAGGGGCAGCGGTGGCTACACCTTC | CASSTIVRGSGGYTF
TRBJ2-2 | TRBV27 | TRBD1 | 16 | NA | TGTGCCAGCAGTTTAAGGTCGCAGGGGGTGACCGGGGAGCTGTTTTTT | CASSLRSQGVTGELFF
TRBJ1-5 | TRBV5-5 | NA | 15 | NA | TGTGCCAGCAGCTTGGGTAGCAACCTCAATCAGCCCCAGCATTTT | CASSLGSNLNQPQHF
TRBJ2-7 | TRBV11-2 | TRBD2 | 15 | NA | TGTGCCAGCAGCTTTGGTAGCGGGAGGAGCTACGAGCAGTACTTC | CASSFGSGRSYEQYF
TRBJ2-1 | TRBV4-1 | NA | 16 | few | TGCGCCAGCAGCCAAGAGTTGGCGGAGGTGAGGAATGAGCAGTTCTTC | CASSQELAEVRNEQFF
TRBJ2-3 | TRBV5-8 | NA | 16 | NA | TGTGCCAGCAGCTTGGTCGGCAGCGCTAGCACAGATACGCAGTATTTT | CASSLVGSASTDTQYF
TRBJ1-6 | TRBV5-6 | TRBD1 | 14 | few | TGTGCCAGCAGCGCAAACAGGGGACATTCACCCCTCCACTTT | CASSANRGHSPLHF
TRBJ2-1 | TRBV7-2 | TRBD2 | 15 | once | TGTGCCAGCAGCTTGACTAGCGGGGCTTACAATGAGCAGTTCTTC | CASSLTSGAYNEQFF
TRBJ2-1 | TRBV29-1 | TRBD2 | 15 | NA | TGCAGCGTTGAAAAACTTAGCGGGAACTACAATGAGCAGTTCTTC | CSVEKLSGNYNEQFF
TRBJ1-3 | TRBV30 | TRBD1 | 16 | NA | TGTGCCTGGAGGCTCTCACAGGGGTCGTATGGAAACACCATATATTTT | CAWRLSQGSYGNTIYF
TRBJ2-1 | TRBV7-2 | NA | 13 | once | TGTGCCAGCAGCCTCCTAGCATACAATGAGCAGTTCTTC | CASSLLAYNEQFF
TRBJ2-4 | TRBV11-2 | TRBD2 | 16 | once | TGTGCCAGCAGCTTGGGCGGGAGCTCCGCCAAAAACATTCAGTACTTC | CASSLGGSSAKNIQYF
TRBJ2-2 | TRBV2 | TRBD2 | 17 | NA | TGTGCCAGCAGTAGGACTAGCGGAAGACTTGATTCCGGGGAGCTGTTTTTT | CASSRTSGRLDSGELFF
TRBJ2-1 | TRBV15 | TRBD2 | 15 | few | TGTGCCACCAGCACGGGACTAGCGGTCTACAATGAGCAGTTCTTC | CATSTGLAVYNEQFF
TRBJ2-5 | TRBV19 | TRBD1 | 13 | NA | TGTGCCAGTAGTACGGACAGGGAAGAGACCCAGTACTTC | CASSTDREETQYF
TRBJ2-1 | TRBV20-1 | NA | 11 | NA | TGCAGTGCTATCGGCCCGGGACTTTTGTTCTTC | CSAIGPGLLFF
TRBJ1-3 | TRBV30 | TRBD1 | 13 | NA | TGTGCCTGGGACAGGGACTCTGGAAACACCATATATTTT | CAWDRDSGNTIYF
TRBJ2-2 | TRBV24-1 | TRBD2 | 16 | NA | TGTGCCACCAGTGAGCCGGGACTAGCGGGCACCGGGGAGCTGTTTTTT | CATSEPGLAGTGELFF
TRBJ2-7 | TRBV5-6 | TRBD2 | 13 | NA | TGTGCCAGCAGCTTGGGGGGACTAGCGAGACTCTACTTC | CASSLGGLARLYF
TRBJ2-6 | TRBV28 | TRBD1 | 14 | NA | TGTGCCACCTCGCCTGGGGACAGGGAGGGACAGGGAACTTTC | CATSPGDREGQGTF
TRBJ2-2 | TRBV3-1/TRBV3-2 | TRBD2 | 17 | NA | TGTGCCAGCAGCCAAAGGCCACTAGCGACGAACACCGGGGAGCTGTTTTTT | CASSQRPLATNTGELFF
TRBJ2-1 | TRBV5-4 | NA | 16 | NA | TGTGCCAGCAGCTTGCCAGCGGGCTTTTCCTACAATGAGCAGTTCTTC | CASSLPAGFSYNEQFF
TRBJ1-5 | TRBV5-5 | NA | 13 | few | TGTGCCAGCAGCCCACAGGGAAATCAGCCCCAGCATTTT | CASSPQGNQPQHF
TRBJ2-3 | TRBV6-7 | NA | 18 | NA | TGTGCCAGCAGTTACTATTATCTCGCGGGTCGAGGCACAGATACGCAGTATTTT | CASSYYYLAGRGTDTQYF
TRBJ1-2 | TRBV28 | TRBD1 | 13 | NA | TGTGCCAGCACCCTGACAGGGACGTATGGCTACACCTTC | CASTLTGTYGYTF
TRBJ1-1 | TRBV5-4 | NA | 14 | few | TGTGCCAGCAGCCAAGAAACAAGGAACACTGAAGCTTTCTTT | CASSQETRNTEAFF
TRBJ1-5 | TRBV7-9 | NA | 15 | NA | TGTGCCAGCAGCCTCGACAGAGGCCTGCGTGAGCCCCAGCATTTT | CASSLDRGLREPQHF
TRBJ2-5 | TRBV4-2 | TRBD2 | 18 | NA | TGTGCCAGCAGCCAAGGAGGCCTAGCGGGAGGCAGAAGGGAGACCCAGTACTTC | CASSQGGLAGGRRETQYF
TRBJ1-2 | TRBV2 | TRBD1 | 13 | NA | TGTGCCAGCAGTGGGACAGGGAACTATGGCTACACCTTC | CASSGTGNYGYTF
TRBJ2-7 | TRBV2 | TRBD2 | 15 | NA | TGTGCCAGCAGTGAAAGGGCGGGAGGGGATCGAAAGCAGTACTTC | CASSERAGGDRKQYF
TRBJ2-1 | TRBV30 | NA | 12 | NA | TGTGCCTGGAGCCACAAGTACAATGAGCAGTTCTTC | CAWSHKYNEQFF
TRBJ2-1 | TRBV6-5 | TRBD2 | 16 | NA | TGTGCCAGCAGTTACTCGGTTAGCGGGAGGGGGTATGAGCAGTTCTTC | CASSYSVSGRGYEQFF
TRBJ1-1 | TRBV28 | NA | 16 | NA | TGTGCCAGCAGTACCCCTCCCCCGGGGGGGAACACTGAAGCTTTCTTT | CASSTPPPGGNTEAFF
TRBJ1-4 | TRBV5-4 | TRBD1 | 16 | NA | TGTGCCAGCAGCGGGGGGGCGGACAGGGCTAATGAAAAACTGTTTTTT | CASSGGADRANEKLFF
TRBJ1-2 | TRBV10-3 | NA | 13 | NA | TGTGCCATCAGTGAGTCGGCAGGGCAAGGCTACACCTTC | CAISESAGQGYTF
TRBJ2-5 | TRBV24-1 | TRBD1 | 14 | NA | TGTGCCACCAGTGATTTGGCAAGGGAGACAGGGCAGTACTTC | CATSDLARETGQYF
TRBJ2-1 | TRBV24-1 | NA | 15 | few | TGTGCCACCAGTGGTACGGGGATGGGGTACAATGAGCAGTTCTTC | CATSGTGMGYNEQFF
TRBJ1-1 | TRBV2 | TRBD1 | 14 | NA | TGTGCCAGCCAAGCGACAGGGGCGAACACTGAAGCTTTCTTT | CASQATGANTEAFF
TRBJ2-7 | TRBV15 | TRBD1 | 14 | few | TGTGCCACCAGCCAGGGGGTCGCCTCCTACGAGCAGTACTTC | CATSQGVASYEQYF
TRBJ1-1 | TRBV5-1 | TRBD1 | 15 | once | TGCGCCAGCAGCTCGCACAGGGGGCTCAGGAGTGAAGCTTTCTTT | CASSSHRGLRSEAFF
TRBJ2-2 | TRBV5-1 | NA | 16 | NA | TGCGCCAGCAGCCTCTTAGCGGACTCGAACACCGGGGAGCTGTTTTTT | CASSLLADSNTGELFF
TRBJ1-4 | TRBV18 | NA | 14 | NA | TGTGCCAGCTCACCAGGCAGGGCGGATGAAAAACTGTTTTTT | CASSPGRADEKLFF
TRBJ2-3 | TRBV7-8 | TRBD2 | 15 | NA | TGTGCCAGCAGCCTTACTAGCGGGGGTGCAGATACGCAGTATTTT | CASSLTSGGADTQYF